These 2 T cell receptor beta chains were sequenced from one sample in a study of cytomegalovirus exposure and HLA in healthy donors. Using immunoSEQ multiplex PCR, the repertoire was profiled, and TCRdb retains in-frame clones only, with some absent. The table lists some 50,000 clones, about 93% of them singletons. Sequencing was done on a sample of PBMCs. The receptor set was obtained from a woman younger than 35 in good health and CMV-seropositive.

In nucleotides, the CDR3 is TGTGCCAGCAGCTTAAACGCTGCGGGGACCAACACCGGGGAGCTGTTTTTT. Its protein product is CASSLNAAGTNTGELFF. The chain is built from TRBV7-3 and TRBJ2-2; TRBD2 is a possible D gene (6 bases). The germline gives CDR1 SGHTA, CDR2 FQGTGA. This CDR3 comprises 17 residues. The ends were cut back, 1 base at V and 2 bases at J, with 14 bases in the middle.

This clone was found once. The chain employs TRBV28 and TRBJ2-7, with 10 bases aligning to TRBD2. The ends lost 6 bases at V and 6 bases at J; junction bases unmatched: 14. The CDR3 is 16 amino acids. CDR1 and CDR2 from the germline V gene are MDHEN and SYDVKM. The CDR3 sequence is CASSPGVGLAGAEQYF. The CDR3 coding sequence is TGTGCCAGCAGCCCAGGGGTAGGGCTAGCGGGAGCCGAGCAGTACTTC.